This T cell receptor beta chain was identified in a study of CXCR3-negative and CXCR3-positive naive CD8 T cells. Study-level points and caveats: Unlike memory cells, which differed, naive CXCR3-negative and CXCR3-positive cells had similar TRBV-TRBJ usage. Whereas both naive subsets had comparably high diversity, memory CD8+ cells had much lower diversity. TRB CDR3 properties indicated TCR strength, while surface CD5 was similar across naive subsets.

In the case of this clonotype: Its matching antigen is unknown.

Carrying UMI labels, the TRB cDNA libraries were prepared through 5' RACE. TCRdb derives one entry per CDR3 protein from the 5' RACE reads, leaving out DNA. The sample's table shows about 43,000 distinct CDR3 sequences. Source material: memory CD8+ T cells from blood. The receptor comes from a human donor in good health. Some clones in this sample may be carry-over from other donors' samples.

CDR3 sequence: CASSLSAGTGGFGYTF. The rearrangement links TRBV27 to TRBJ1-2; TCRdb names TRBD1, which stays unverified in the absence of DNA. Germline values: CDR1 MNHEY, CDR2 SMNVEV (reference sequence). The CDR3 extends over 16 amino acids.